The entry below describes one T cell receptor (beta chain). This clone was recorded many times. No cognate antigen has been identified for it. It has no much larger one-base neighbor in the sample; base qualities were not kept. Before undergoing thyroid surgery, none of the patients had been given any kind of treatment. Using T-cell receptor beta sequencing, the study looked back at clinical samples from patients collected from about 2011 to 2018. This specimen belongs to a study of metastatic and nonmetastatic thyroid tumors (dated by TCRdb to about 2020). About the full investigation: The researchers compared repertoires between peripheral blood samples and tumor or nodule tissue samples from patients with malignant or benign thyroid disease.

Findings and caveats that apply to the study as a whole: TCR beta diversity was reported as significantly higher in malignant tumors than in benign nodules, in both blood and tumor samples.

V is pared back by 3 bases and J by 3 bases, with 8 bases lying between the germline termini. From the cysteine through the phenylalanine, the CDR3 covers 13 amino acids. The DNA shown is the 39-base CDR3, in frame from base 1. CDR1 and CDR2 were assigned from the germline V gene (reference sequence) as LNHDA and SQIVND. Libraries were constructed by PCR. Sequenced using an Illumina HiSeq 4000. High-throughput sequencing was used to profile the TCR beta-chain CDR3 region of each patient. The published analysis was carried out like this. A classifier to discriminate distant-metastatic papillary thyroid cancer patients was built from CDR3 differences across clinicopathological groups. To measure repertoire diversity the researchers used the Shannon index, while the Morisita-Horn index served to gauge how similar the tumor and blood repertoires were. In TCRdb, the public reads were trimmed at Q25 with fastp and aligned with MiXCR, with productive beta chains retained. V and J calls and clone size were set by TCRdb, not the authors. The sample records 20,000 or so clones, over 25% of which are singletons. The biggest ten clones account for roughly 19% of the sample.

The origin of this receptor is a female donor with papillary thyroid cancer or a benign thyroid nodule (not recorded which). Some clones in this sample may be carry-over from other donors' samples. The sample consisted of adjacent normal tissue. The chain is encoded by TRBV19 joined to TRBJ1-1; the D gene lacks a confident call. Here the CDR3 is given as CASSIAVDTEAFF. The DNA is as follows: TGTGCCAGTAGTATCGCCGTGGACACTGAAGCTTTCTTT.